This T cell receptor beta chain was identified during a study of blood T cell repertoires in COVID-19. About the study: Whether acute or convalescent, the COVID-19 samples came from the United States, Italy and Spain. T cells, B-cell-depleted T cells, or PBMCs provided the cDNA or gDNA that served as material.

Original analysis: Counts of nucleated cells, estimated from reference gene primer amplification, were obtained. Produced via immunoSEQ multiplex PCR; TCRdb's table is partial and in-frame only. V, J and clone size are those of that table, while D and trimming were read from the DNA. The sample consists of 180,000 or so clones, around 80% of them appearing once. From germline, CDR1 is MNHEY and CDR2 SMNVEV (reference sequence). The CDR3 totals 15 residues. Losses at the gene ends were 5 bases for V and 5 bases for J; bases not matched to a gene: 4. There are a few counts of this clone. This clonotype originated in a human donor with acute or convalescent COVID-19. The donor label of this sample is uncertain. This chain uses TRBV27 with TRBJ1-5; the match to TRBD1 covers 12 bases. Sequenced material: peripheral blood. CDR3 DNA: TGTGCCAGCAGTCCCGGGACAGGGGGCGATCAGCCCCAGCATTTT. Translated: CASSPGTGGDQPQHF.